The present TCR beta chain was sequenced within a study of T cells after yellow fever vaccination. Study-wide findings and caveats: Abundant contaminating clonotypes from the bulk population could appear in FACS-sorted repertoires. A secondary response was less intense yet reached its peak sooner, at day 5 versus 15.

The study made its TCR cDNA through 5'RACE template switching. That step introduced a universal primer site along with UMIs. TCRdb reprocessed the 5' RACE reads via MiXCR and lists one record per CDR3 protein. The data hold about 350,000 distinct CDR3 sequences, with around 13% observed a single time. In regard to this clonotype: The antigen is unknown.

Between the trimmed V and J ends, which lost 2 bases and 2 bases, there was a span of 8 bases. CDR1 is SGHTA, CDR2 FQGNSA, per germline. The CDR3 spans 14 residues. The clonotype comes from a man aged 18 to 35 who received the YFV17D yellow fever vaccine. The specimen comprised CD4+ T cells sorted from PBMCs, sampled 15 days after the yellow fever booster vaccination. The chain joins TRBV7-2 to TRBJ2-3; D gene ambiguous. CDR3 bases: TGTGCCAGCAGCTTATACTCAGACACAGATACGCAGTATTTT. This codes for CASSLYSDTDTQYF.